This entry features one T cell receptor (beta chain) sequence. What antigen it recognizes has not been identified. Base quality data are lacking; no much larger clone is found one base away. This CDR3 is also generated by other DNA sequences in the sample. The donors were healthy, HIV-negative adults who had no recently reported acute infections or vaccinations. All donors were Caucasian adults living in Nashville, Tennessee, USA. CD4+ T cells were enriched through magnetic negative selection, after which naive cells were positively selected on CD45RA and the remaining negative fraction served as the memory subset. Blood was collected by leukapheresis, and PBMCs were isolated by Ficoll-Histopaque density gradient centrifugation and then cryopreserved in liquid nitrogen vapor phase. Purity and quantity of every magnetically sorted T cell population were checked by analytical flow cytometry. Genomic DNA was isolated from every sorted fraction and measured by UV absorbance on a Nanodrop 2000c.

This entry is derived from a study of shared clonotypes between healthy human individuals (dated by TCRdb to the early 2020s). A note on the overall study: The cohort comprised two women and a few men aged 18 to 49 years. Per donor, three plates each were used for CD4 naive and CD4 memory, two for CD8 naive, and one for CD8 memory. The study deeply sequenced blood TCR repertoires of five healthy adults to estimate repertoire size and the extent of clonotype sharing between individuals. Different laboratories and diverse techniques were used to prepare libraries and sequence TCR repertoires, to increase sequencing depth and limit assay-specific biases. Per donor, leukapheresis produced somewhere between about 0.9 and 9 billion PBMCs. Points the paper makes about the study in general: Pairwise subsampling led to the expectation that sequencing depth would affect the degree of clonotype sharing among donors. Even with the large sequencing depth, rarefaction of the sorted-subset datasets indicated that sequencing was incomplete. Only blood was sampled, and tissue TCR repertoires likely differ from those in blood. Naive subsets generally had larger estimated clonotype richness than memory subsets did. Because the study included only a small number of donors, the genetic and exposure-history diversity represented was limited. Compared with non-shared clonotypes, the clonotypes found in all four sorted-subset donors had higher generation probabilities. Sharing across four donors was observed for approximately 5% of naive CD4, less than 4% of naive CD8, about 2.5% of memory CD4, and roughly 0.4% of memory CD8 clonotypes.

Cut back by 2 bases and 2 bases, the V and J ends lie 3 bases apart. In the germline V gene (reference sequence), CDR1 corresponds to MNHNY and CDR2 to SVGAGI. Taken from cysteine to phenylalanine, the CDR3 has 12 residues. Only the CDR3 DNA is retained, 36 bases long and in frame from the first base. Using the deep immunoSEQ assay, multiplex PCR amplified TCR CDR3 regions from genomic DNA. Extracted genomic DNA from each cell subset was spread evenly across all wells of several immunoSEQ 96-well plates, with each plate serving as a replicate. For sorted subsets, around 200 ng genomic DNA, equal to 30,000 or so T cell genomes, was loaded into each replicate PCR. Purified libraries were measured with a Qubit 3.0 fluorometer, size-checked on a Bioanalyzer 2100, and measured again with the KAPA Library Quantification kit. Every immunoSEQ 96-well plate was sequenced on a separate single-read 150-cycle Illumina NextSeq 550 flow cell. For the original study's pipeline: Because only junctional sequences without quality scores were contained in the immunoSEQ output, filtering matching that applied to full-length reads could not be performed. To assign V/J genes and CDR3, sequences were annotated against IMGT germline references using PyIR, a Python wrapper for IgBLAST v1.9. Reads were filtered out if the reads had weak V/J assignments (E-value above 1e-6), no CDR3, stop codons, out-of-frame junctions, or ambiguous translated residues. V3J clonotypes were defined as sequences sharing an identical inferred V gene, J gene, and CDR3 amino acid sequence. To compute the percentage overlap between repertoires, the number of shared unique clonotypes was divided by the size of the smaller repertoire. RTK rarefaction, the Chao1 estimator, and Recon v2.1 estimates of unobserved clonotypes were used to assess repertoire richness. Generation probabilities were computed with OLGA for all TCRbeta clonotypes obtained by the gDNA method from several donors. The immuneACCESS repertoire file appears here via TCRdb, limited to in-frame rearrangements. These files lack a portion of the clones; in checked studies, under half of the deficit traces to unresolved V genes, and the cause of the others is not known. V, J and clone size reflect that table, while D and trimming were determined from the DNA. This sample comprises about 1 million clones, roughly 80% of them detected only once. The ten biggest clones cover 1.4% to 1.5% of the sample.

The chain is encoded by TRBV6-6 joined to TRBJ2-5, with the D gene not clear enough to name. The specimen was memory CD4+ T cells sorted from blood. This specimen's cell subset or site label, per the study, means: CD45RA-negative fraction. The receptor was isolated from a young man in good health. At the DNA level, the sequence is TGTGCCAGCAGTTACCTACAAGAGACCCAGTACTTC. The encoded protein is CASSYLQETQYF.